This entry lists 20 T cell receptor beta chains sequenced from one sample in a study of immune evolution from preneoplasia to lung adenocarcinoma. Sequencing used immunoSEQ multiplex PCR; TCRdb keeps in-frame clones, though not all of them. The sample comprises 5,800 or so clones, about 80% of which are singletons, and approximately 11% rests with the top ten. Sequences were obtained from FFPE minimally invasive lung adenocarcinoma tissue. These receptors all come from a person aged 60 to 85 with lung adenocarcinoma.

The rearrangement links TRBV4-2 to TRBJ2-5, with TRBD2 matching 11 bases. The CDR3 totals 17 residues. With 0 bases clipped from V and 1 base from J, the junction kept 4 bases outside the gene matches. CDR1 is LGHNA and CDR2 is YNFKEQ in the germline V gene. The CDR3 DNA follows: TGTGCCAGCAGCCAAGATTCGGGACTAGCGGTCCAAGAGACCCAGTACTTC. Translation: CASSQDSGLAVQETQYF.

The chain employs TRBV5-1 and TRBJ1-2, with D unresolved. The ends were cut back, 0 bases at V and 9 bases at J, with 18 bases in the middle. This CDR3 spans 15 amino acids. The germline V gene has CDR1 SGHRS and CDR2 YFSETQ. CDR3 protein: CASSLGADGLGSYTF. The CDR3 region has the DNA TGCGCCAGCAGCTTGGGGGCCGACGGTCTAGGGAGCTACACCTTC.

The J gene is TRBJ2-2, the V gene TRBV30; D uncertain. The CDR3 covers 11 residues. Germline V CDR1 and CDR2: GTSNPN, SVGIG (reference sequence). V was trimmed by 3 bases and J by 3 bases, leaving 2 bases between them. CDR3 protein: CAWRHTGELFF. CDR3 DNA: TGTGCCTGGAGGCACACCGGGGAGCTGTTTTTT.

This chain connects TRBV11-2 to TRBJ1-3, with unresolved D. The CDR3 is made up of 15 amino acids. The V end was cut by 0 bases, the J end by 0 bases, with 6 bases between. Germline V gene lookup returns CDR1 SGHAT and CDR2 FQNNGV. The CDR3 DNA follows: TGTGCCAGCAGCTTAGAGTCTTACTCTGGAAACACCATATATTTT. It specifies CASSLESYSGNTIYF. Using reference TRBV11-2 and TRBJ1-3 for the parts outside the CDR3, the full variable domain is EAGVAQSPRYKIIEKRQSVAFWCNPISGHATLYWYQQILGQGPKLLIQFQNNGVVDDSQLPKDRFSAERLKGVDSTLKIQPAKLEDSAVYLCASSLESYSGNTIYFGEGSWLTVV.

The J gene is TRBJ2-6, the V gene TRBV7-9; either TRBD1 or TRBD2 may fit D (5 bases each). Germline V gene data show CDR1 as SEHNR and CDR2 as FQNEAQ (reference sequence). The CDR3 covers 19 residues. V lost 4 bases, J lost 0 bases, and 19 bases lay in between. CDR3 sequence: CASSSLTGTAHSGANVLTF. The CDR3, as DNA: TGTGCCAGCAGCTCATTAACTGGGACGGCACACTCTGGGGCCAACGTCCTGACTTTC.

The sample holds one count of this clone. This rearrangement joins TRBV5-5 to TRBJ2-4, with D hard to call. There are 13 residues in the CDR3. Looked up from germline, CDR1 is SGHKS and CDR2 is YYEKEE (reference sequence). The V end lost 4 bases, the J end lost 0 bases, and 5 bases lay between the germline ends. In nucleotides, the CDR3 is TGTGCCAGCAGCCCTGAAGCCAAAAACATTCAGTACTTC. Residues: CASSPEAKNIQYF.

The CDR3 region has the DNA TGTGCCAGTAGATCTGGGACAGGGGGTAGATTGGCCCAGTACTTC. Protein: CASRSGTGGRLAQYF. This chain links TRBV19 with TRBJ2-5, with TRBD1 matching over 11 bases. Germline CDR1 LNHDA, CDR2 SQIVND (reference sequence). This CDR3 has 15 amino acids. The V and J ends lost 6 bases and 9 bases, in that order; junction bases with no gene match: 12.

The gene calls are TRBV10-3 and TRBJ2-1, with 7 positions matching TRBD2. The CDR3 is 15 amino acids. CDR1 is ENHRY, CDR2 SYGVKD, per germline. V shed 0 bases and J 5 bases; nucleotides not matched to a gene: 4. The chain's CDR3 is CAISESRTSHNEQFF. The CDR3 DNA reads TGTGCCATCAGTGAGTCCCGGACTAGTCACAATGAGCAGTTCTTC.

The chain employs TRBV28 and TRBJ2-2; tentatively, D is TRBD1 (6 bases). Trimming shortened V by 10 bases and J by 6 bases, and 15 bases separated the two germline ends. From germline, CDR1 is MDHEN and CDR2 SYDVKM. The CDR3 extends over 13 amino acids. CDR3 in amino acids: CATRGRVAGELFF. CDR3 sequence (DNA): TGTGCCACAAGGGGGAGAGTCGCCGGGGAGCTGTTTTTT.

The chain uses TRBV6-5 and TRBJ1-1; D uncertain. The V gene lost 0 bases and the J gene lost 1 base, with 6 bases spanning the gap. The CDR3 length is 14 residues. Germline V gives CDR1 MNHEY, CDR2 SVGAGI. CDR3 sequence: CASSYSTGNTEAFF. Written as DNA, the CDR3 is TGTGCCAGCAGTTACTCGACCGGGAACACTGAAGCTTTCTTT.

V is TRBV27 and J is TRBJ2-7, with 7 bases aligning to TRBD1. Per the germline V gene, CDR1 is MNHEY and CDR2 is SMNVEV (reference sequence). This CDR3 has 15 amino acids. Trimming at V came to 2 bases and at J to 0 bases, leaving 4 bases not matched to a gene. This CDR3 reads CASSLRAGGSYEQYF. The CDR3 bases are TGTGCCAGCAGTTTACGGGCAGGGGGCTCCTACGAGCAGTACTTC.

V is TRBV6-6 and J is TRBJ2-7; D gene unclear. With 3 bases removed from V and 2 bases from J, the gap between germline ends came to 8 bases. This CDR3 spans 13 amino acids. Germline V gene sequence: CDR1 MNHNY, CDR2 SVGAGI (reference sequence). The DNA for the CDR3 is TGTGCCAGCAGTTATGAGGCACCCTACGAGCAGTACTTC. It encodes CASSYEAPYEQYF.

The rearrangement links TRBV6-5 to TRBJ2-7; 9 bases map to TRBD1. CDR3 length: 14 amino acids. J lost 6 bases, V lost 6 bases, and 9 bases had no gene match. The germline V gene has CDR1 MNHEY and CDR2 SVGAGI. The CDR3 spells CASSKGDRALEQYF. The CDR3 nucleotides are TGTGCCAGCAGCAAAGGGGACAGGGCACTCGAGCAGTACTTC.

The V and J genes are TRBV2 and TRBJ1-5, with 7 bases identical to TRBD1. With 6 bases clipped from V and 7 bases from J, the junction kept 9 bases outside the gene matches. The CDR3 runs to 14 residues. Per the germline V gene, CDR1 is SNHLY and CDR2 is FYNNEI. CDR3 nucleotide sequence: TGTGCCAGCAGGGGAACCCAGGGGGGACAGCCCCAGCATTTT. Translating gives CASRGTQGGQPQHF. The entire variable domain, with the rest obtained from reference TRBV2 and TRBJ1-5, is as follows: EPEVTQTPSHQVTQMGQEVILRCVPISNHLYFYWYRQILGQKVEFLVSFYNNEISEKSEIFDDQFSVERPDGSNFTLKIRSTKLEDSAMYFCASRGTQGGQPQHFGDGTRLSIL.

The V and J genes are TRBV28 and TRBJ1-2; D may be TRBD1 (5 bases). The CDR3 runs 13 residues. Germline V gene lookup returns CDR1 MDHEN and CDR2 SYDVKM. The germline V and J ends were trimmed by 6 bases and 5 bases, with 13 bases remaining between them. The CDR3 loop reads CASSLLGGYGYTF. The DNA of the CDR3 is TGTGCCAGCAGCTTACTGGGGGGTTATGGCTACACCTTC.

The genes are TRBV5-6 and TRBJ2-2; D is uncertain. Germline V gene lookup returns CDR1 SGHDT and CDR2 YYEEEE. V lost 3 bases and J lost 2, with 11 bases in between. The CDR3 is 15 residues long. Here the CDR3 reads CASSWRQANTGELFF. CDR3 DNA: TGTGCCAGCAGCTGGCGGCAGGCCAACACCGGGGAGCTGTTTTTT.

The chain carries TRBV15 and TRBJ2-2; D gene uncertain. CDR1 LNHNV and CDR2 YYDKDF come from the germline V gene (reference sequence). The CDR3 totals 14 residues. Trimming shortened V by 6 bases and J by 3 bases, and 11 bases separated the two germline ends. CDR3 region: CATSGVADTGELFF. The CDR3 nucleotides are TGTGCCACCAGTGGGGTGGCGGACACCGGGGAGCTGTTTTTT.

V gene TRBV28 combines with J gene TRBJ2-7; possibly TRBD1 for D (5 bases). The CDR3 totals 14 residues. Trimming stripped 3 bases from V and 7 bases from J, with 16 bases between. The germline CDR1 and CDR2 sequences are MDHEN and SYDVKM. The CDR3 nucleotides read TGTGCCAGCAGTTTGGGGCCAGGGATGGAAGAGCAGTACTTC. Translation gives CASSLGPGMEEQYF.

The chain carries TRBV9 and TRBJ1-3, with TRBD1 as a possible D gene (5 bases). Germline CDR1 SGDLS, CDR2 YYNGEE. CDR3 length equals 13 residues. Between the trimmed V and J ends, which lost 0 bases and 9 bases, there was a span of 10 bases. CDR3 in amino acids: CASSVEVGGTIYF. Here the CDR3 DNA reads TGTGCCAGCAGCGTAGAAGTTGGGGGCACCATATATTTT.

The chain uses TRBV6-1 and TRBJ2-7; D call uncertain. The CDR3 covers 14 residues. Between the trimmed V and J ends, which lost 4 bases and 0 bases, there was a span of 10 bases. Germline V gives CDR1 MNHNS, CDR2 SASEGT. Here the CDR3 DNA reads TGTGCCAGCAGTGCTTACAAGAGCTCCTACGAGCAGTACTTC. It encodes CASSAYKSSYEQYF.